Presented here are 30 T cell receptor beta chains from one specimen sequenced in a study of blood T cell repertoires in COVID-19. The assay was immunoSEQ multiplex PCR, and TCRdb's table has in-frame clones only and misses some. The sample yields about 200,000 clones, roughly 85% seen once. Sequences were obtained from peripheral blood. These TCRs come from a man in his sixties with active or convalescent COVID-19.

This sequence joins TRBV9 and TRBJ1-1; no clear D gene. The germline V gene has CDR1 SGDLS and CDR2 YYNGEE. This CDR3 is 14 amino acids long. Trimming cost V 1 base and J 3 bases, with 10 bases left between them. This CDR3 reads CASSVYPSDTEAFF. CDR3 DNA: TGTGCCAGCAGCGTATATCCTTCAGACACTGAAGCTTTCTTT.

J is TRBJ2-1 and V is TRBV4-1; D is unclear. The CDR3 spans 14 residues. Trimming removed 2 bases from V and 2 bases from J, with 7 bases in between. Looked up from germline, CDR1 is MGHRA and CDR2 is YSYEKL. The CDR3 DNA is TGCGCCAGCAGCCAAACCGCTACCTACAATGAGCAGTTCTTC. Its protein is CASSQTATYNEQFF.

This clone came up once. The genes are TRBV10-2 and TRBJ1-4; no definite D call. Trimming shortened V by 6 bases and J by 8 bases, and 13 bases separated the two germline ends. The CDR3 length is 13 residues. Germline V CDR1 and CDR2: WSHSY, SAAADI. CDR3 loop: CASRDLAIEKLFF. The CDR3 DNA reads TGCGCCAGCAGGGACTTGGCGATAGAAAAACTGTTTTTT.

This rearrangement joins TRBV4-1 to TRBJ1-1; a weak D match, TRBD1 (5 bases). V was cut by 3 bases and J by 7 bases, with 9 bases left in between. CDR1 and CDR2 from the germline V gene are MGHRA and YSYEKL. The CDR3 runs 12 residues. CDR3 sequence reads: CASSQGGREAFF. CDR3 bases: TGCGCCAGCAGCCAGGGGGGACGTGAAGCTTTCTTT.

This chain uses TRBV27 with TRBJ1-2, with 11 positions matching TRBD1. CDR1 and CDR2 (germline): MNHEY, SMNVEV (reference sequence). This CDR3 contains 15 residues. The V and J ends lost 5 bases and 5 bases, in that order; junction bases with no gene match: 7. CDR3 DNA sequence: TGTGCCAGCAGTCCACTGGGGACAGGGGGGTATGGCTACACCTTC. Translated, it gives CASSPLGTGGYGYTF.

The chain is built from TRBV11-2 and TRBJ1-6; D remains unclear. This CDR3 contains 12 residues. Germline CDR1 SGHAT, CDR2 FQNNGV. The ends were cut back, 5 bases at V and 10 bases at J, with 9 bases in the middle. In DNA, the CDR3 is TGTGCCAGCAGCCAGAATGTCTCACCCCTCCACTTT. Translated: CASSQNVSPLHF.

The chain carries TRBV19 and TRBJ2-3; 8 nucleotides agree with TRBD2. After removal of 1 base from V and 2 bases from J, the junction contained 8 bases not matched to a gene. CDR3 length equals 17 residues. Looked up from germline, CDR1 is LNHDA and CDR2 is SQIVND (reference sequence). CDR3 in DNA: TGTGCCAGTAGTATAGCCTTTAGCGGGGCCTTCACAGATACGCAGTATTTT. Translating it yields CASSIAFSGAFTDTQYF.

J is TRBJ1-1 and V is TRBV2; D is undetermined. This CDR3 has 17 amino acids. V lost 0 bases and J lost 1, with 15 bases in between. The germline CDR1 and CDR2 sequences are SNHLY and FYNNEI. The CDR3 reads CASSEALRSTGNTEAFF. The DNA of the CDR3 is TGTGCCAGCAGTGAAGCGCTTCGGAGCACTGGGAACACTGAAGCTTTCTTT.

This sequence joins TRBV6-1 and TRBJ1-1, with D possibly TRBD1 on 5 matching bases. The V end lost 0 bases, the J end lost 8 bases, and 10 bases lay between the germline ends. CDR3 length equals 13 residues. Germline V gives CDR1 MNHNS, CDR2 SASEGT. The CDR3 loop is CASSEAGLKEAFF. The CDR3 DNA follows: TGTGCCAGCAGTGAAGCGGGACTGAAGGAAGCTTTCTTT.

This chain uses TRBV7-2 with TRBJ2-1; maybe TRBD2 (6 bases). Trimming shortened V by 1 base and J by 2 bases, and 12 bases separated the two germline ends. The CDR3 loop spans 16 amino acids. Germline values: CDR1 SGHTA, CDR2 FQGNSA. CDR3 nucleotides: TGTGCCAGCAGCTTAGGACCGGGGGAACCCTACAATGAGCAGTTCTTC. Amino acid sequence: CASSLGPGEPYNEQFF.

The rearrangement uses TRBV7-2 and TRBJ1-2; 12 bases agree with TRBD1. This CDR3 has 15 residues. The J segment lost 8 bases and the V segment lost 1 base, leaving 5 bases of the junction unmatched. Per germline, CDR1 SGHTA and CDR2 FQGNSA. Written as DNA, the CDR3 is TGTGCCAGCAGCTTAGGAATTGGGACAGGGGGCGGCTACACCTTC. It encodes CASSLGIGTGGGYTF.

The chain combines TRBV18 with TRBJ1-5; the D gene is possibly TRBD1 (6 bases). The CDR3 length is 14 residues. The V end was cut by 4 bases, the J end by 4 bases, with 11 bases between. The germline CDR1 and CDR2 sequences are KGHSH and LQKENI. The chain's CDR3 is CASSQQGVNQPQHF. The CDR3 region has the DNA TGTGCCAGCTCACAACAGGGTGTAAATCAGCCCCAGCATTTT.

The rearrangement uses TRBV5-1 and TRBJ2-3; the D gene is possibly TRBD1 (6 bases). CDR3 length: 15 amino acids. Trimming took 3 bases from V and 11 from J, leaving 22 bases between them. Germline V gene data show CDR1 as SGHRS and CDR2 as YFSETQ. The CDR3: CASSSTGNPAVGQYF. The CDR3 DNA sequence: TGCGCCAGCAGCTCTACAGGGAATCCCGCTGTGGGGCAGTATTTT.

In this sample, this clone turned up once. The chain carries TRBV7-2 and TRBJ1-5; 7 positions match TRBD1. The ends lost 5 bases at V and 5 bases at J; junction bases unmatched: 3. Germline CDR1 is SGHTA and CDR2 is FQGNSA. This CDR3 comprises 13 residues. CDR3: CASSQGGHQPQHF. DNA for the CDR3: TGTGCCAGCAGCCAGGGGGGTCATCAGCCCCAGCATTTT.

The count of this clone is one. CDR3 protein: CASSLAGRSDRPFPGNTIYF. The DNA of the CDR3 is TGTGCCAGCAGCTTAGCGGGGCGAAGCGACAGACCCTTCCCTGGAAACACCATATATTTT. The rearrangement uses TRBV7-8 and TRBJ1-3; possibly TRBD1 for D (5 bases). The length of the CDR3 is 20 residues. CDR1 and CDR2 (germline): SGHVS, FQNEAQ. V shed 0 bases and J shed 2 bases, with 23 bases lying between them.

The gene calls are TRBV19 and TRBJ2-7, with D tentatively TRBD1 (5 bases). Trimming cost V 1 base and J 3 bases, with 16 bases left between them. Germline V CDR1 and CDR2: LNHDA, SQIVND (reference sequence). The CDR3 totals 16 residues. DNA of the CDR3: TGTGCCAGTAGTATAGGGGGCAGCAGGGCGATCTACGAGCAGTACTTC. This codes for CASSIGGSRAIYEQYF.

This clone has only one observation. The chain uses TRBV27 and TRBJ1-4, with D uncertain. V dropped 7 bases and J dropped 10 bases, with 22 bases sitting between them. Germline loops: CDR1 MNHEY, CDR2 SMNVEV (reference sequence). The CDR3 is 15 residues long. In DNA form, the CDR3 reads TGTGCCAGCAAGTTTTACGCCGAGGGAGTAGGAAAACTGTTTTTT. Its protein is CASKFYAEGVGKLFF.

This chain connects TRBV15 to TRBJ1-3; D is possibly TRBD1 (5 bases). Trimming cost V 3 bases and J 0 bases, with 15 bases left between them. Germline V gives CDR1 LNHNV, CDR2 YYDKDF (reference sequence). This CDR3 has 17 amino acids. CDR3 in amino acids: CATSREGATISGNTIYF. CDR3 nucleotide sequence: TGTGCCACCAGCAGGGAAGGGGCCACGATCTCTGGAAACACCATATATTTT.

The CDR3 region is CASSPGQSYEQYF. Here the CDR3 DNA reads TGTGCCAGCAGCCCTGGACAGTCCTACGAGCAGTACTTC. The chain has TRBV5-6 and TRBJ2-7; D may be TRBD1 (6 bases). The CDR3 length is 13 residues. V gave up 4 bases and J gave up 1 base, with 9 bases separating them. The V gene's germline CDR1 is SGHDT and CDR2 YYEEEE. Full variable domain (remainder filled in from reference TRBV5-6 and TRBJ2-7): DAGVTQSPTHLIKTRGQQVTLRCSPKSGHDTVSWYQQALGQGPQFIFQYYEEEERQRGNFPDRFSGHQFPNYSSELNVNALLLGDSALYLCASSPGQSYEQYFGPGTRLTVT.

V is TRBV24-1 and J is TRBJ2-3; 8 nucleotides match TRBD1. CDR1 is KGHDR, CDR2 SFDVKD, per germline. The V segment lost 2 bases and the J segment 0 bases; nucleotides outside the gene matches: 21. This CDR3 is built from 22 residues. CDR3 coding DNA: TGTGCCACCAGTGATTCCGTCCTACCGGCGGACAGGGCTCATGCTAGCACAGATACGCAGTATTTT. It encodes CATSDSVLPADRAHASTDTQYF.

The J gene is TRBJ2-3, the V gene TRBV5-4; no reliable D call. CDR1 is SGHNT and CDR2 is YYREEE in the germline V gene (reference sequence). Deletions cut 6 bases from V and 0 bases from J, with 17 bases between. This CDR3 region has 16 residues. CDR3 DNA sequence: TGTGCCAGCACCCCGGCAGGTCTTATTAGCACAGATACGCAGTATTTT. Residues: CASTPAGLISTDTQYF.

The rearrangement joins TRBV11-2 to TRBJ2-5; 7 nucleotides agree with TRBD2. Germline loops: CDR1 SGHAT, CDR2 FQNNGV. J was trimmed by 6 bases and V by 1 base; bases with no gene match: 5. CDR3 length: 14 amino acids. CDR3 region: CASSLGPGGQTQYF. The DNA of the CDR3 is TGTGCCAGCAGCTTAGGTCCGGGGGGTCAGACCCAGTACTTC.

The chain uses TRBV15 and TRBJ2-1; weak D call: TRBD2 (6 bases). CDR3 length equals 18 residues. Per germline, CDR1 LNHNV and CDR2 YYDKDF (reference sequence). V lost 0 bases and J 3 bases, leaving 18 bases between the germline ends. The CDR3 DNA reads TGTGCCACCAGCAGAGAAGCCTCCTTAGCGGTACTCTACAATGAGCAGTTCTTC. As protein: CATSREASLAVLYNEQFF.

The J gene is TRBJ2-7, the V gene TRBV28; 13 positions match TRBD2. With 0 bases clipped from V and 3 bases from J, the junction kept 5 bases outside the gene matches. From germline, CDR1 is MDHEN and CDR2 SYDVKM. CDR3 size: 17 residues. CDR3 DNA sequence: TGTGCCAGCAGTTTATGGAGGACTAGCGGGGGTGTCTACGAGCAGTACTTC. Translated, it gives CASSLWRTSGGVYEQYF. Drawing the rest from reference TRBV28 and TRBJ2-7, the complete variable domain is DVKVTQSSRYLVKRTGEKVFLECVQDMDHENMFWYRQDPGLGLRLIYFSYDVKMKEKGDIPEGYSVSREKKERFSLILESASTNQTSMYLCASSLWRTSGGVYEQYFGPGTRLTVT.

The chain links TRBV11-2 to TRBJ2-6, with D possibly being TRBD1 (6 bases). CDR1 is SGHAT and CDR2 is FQNNGV in the germline V gene. The CDR3 has 17 residues. V lost 5 bases, J lost 2 bases, and 16 bases lay in between. The CDR3 bases are TGTGCCAGCAGCCTACTACAGGGTCTAACTGGGGCCAACGTCCTGACTTTC. Translation: CASSLLQGLTGANVLTF.

This clone has a single count. The chain recombines TRBV19 with TRBJ1-2; TRBD1 is a possible D gene (6 bases). The CDR3 sequence is 16 residues long. Looked up from germline, CDR1 is LNHDA and CDR2 is SQIVND (reference sequence). V lost 0 bases to trimming and J lost 7 bases, with 18 bases between them. CDR3 residues: CASSIDFATGIGGYTF. CDR3 DNA: TGTGCCAGTAGTATAGATTTCGCAACAGGGATAGGTGGCTACACCTTC.

This clone has only one observation. This chain connects TRBV6-6 to TRBJ1-3, with D unresolved. V gave up 5 bases and J gave up 2 bases, with 16 bases separating them. The CDR3 is made up of 16 amino acids. Germline CDR1 reads MNHNY; CDR2 reads SVGAGI (reference sequence). For the CDR3, the DNA is TGTGCCAGCAGTCCCCGCGAGGAGAGGGCTGGAAACACCATATATTTT. Its translation: CASSPREERAGNTIYF.

This chain uses TRBV6-5 with TRBJ2-7, with D hard to call. Germline V CDR1 and CDR2: MNHEY, SVGAGI. V was cut by 2 bases and J by 3 bases, with 8 bases left in between. This CDR3 is 13 amino acids long. In nucleotides, the CDR3 is TGTGCCAGCAGTTACGCCCCAGGCTACGAGCAGTACTTC. Translated, it gives CASSYAPGYEQYF.

In its sample, this clone was seen many times. Other DNA sequences within the sample encode an identical CDR3. The chain uses TRBV5-4 and TRBJ2-5, with 11 bases identical to TRBD2. CDR1 and CDR2 from the germline V gene are SGHNT and YYREEE (reference sequence). The CDR3 is 15 amino acids. V was clipped by 3 bases and J by 2 bases; unmatched bases: 3. This CDR3 reads CASSWGTSGQETQYF. In DNA, the CDR3 is TGTGCCAGCAGCTGGGGGACTAGCGGACAAGAGACCCAGTACTTC.

The sample holds a few counts of this clone. This chain links TRBV11-2 with TRBJ2-5; 8 bases map to TRBD2. The CDR3 has 17 residues. The V and J ends lost 2 bases and 4 bases, in that order; junction bases with no gene match: 12. In germline, CDR1 is SGHAT, CDR2 FQNNGV. This chain's CDR3 is CASSLIRRGALLETQYF. The CDR3 bases are TGTGCCAGCAGCTTAATTAGGCGGGGGGCCCTCCTAGAGACCCAGTACTTC.